This T cell receptor (beta chain) was documented in a study of identical twins. The sample holds many counts of this clonotype. TCRdb fed the 5' RACE reads into MiXCR, producing one record per CDR3 protein. The sample has approximately 250,000 distinct CDR3 sequences, 6.5% seen once. The CDR3 consists of 12 residues. Per germline, CDR1 SEHNR and CDR2 FQNEAQ (reference sequence). Trimming took 3 bases from V and 8 from J, leaving 8 bases between them. These data were also reused for a study on T cells expressing NK-cell markers.

This rearrangement joins TRBV7-9 to TRBJ1-5; D unresolved. The TCR was taken from a woman between 18 and 29 years old in good health. The specimen was CD8+ T cells sorted from blood. This chain's CDR3 is CASSFGGKPQHF. In DNA form, the CDR3 reads TGTGCCAGCAGCTTCGGAGGGAAGCCCCAGCATTTT.